This T cell receptor (beta chain) was profiled in a study of T-cell reconstitution after alpha-beta-depleted transplantation in children. Unique molecular identifiers were incorporated when the TCRbeta library was constructed. Each CDR3 protein is one row after TCRdb ran MiXCR on the PCR reads. The table shows more than 200,000 distinct CDR3 sequences, with 9% to 10% occurring only once. Many counts were recorded for this clonotype. The specimen comprised PBMCs from the stem cell graft donor, sampled from the stem cell graft. This TCR derives from a human donor who donated a stem cell graft to a child with SCID.

CDR3 protein: CSARGQGGRYGYTF. CDR3 in DNA: TGCAGTGCTAGGGGGCAGGGTGGCCGGTATGGCTACACCTTC. V and J are TRBV20-1 and TRBJ1-2; D possibly corresponds to TRBD1 (5 bases). Germline CDR1 is DFQATT and CDR2 is SNEGSKA (reference sequence). The V and J ends lost 3 bases and 5 bases respectively, with 16 bases between them. There are 14 residues in the CDR3.